Described below is a single T cell receptor beta chain sequence and its context. Its antigen is unknown. TCRdb's copy holds only in-frame clones and misses some; the assay was immunoSEQ multiplex PCR. In the table there are approximately 32,000 clones, roughly 90% of which are singletons. This sample stems from a study of T cells after posttransplantation cyclophosphamide. CDR1 is SGHDT, CDR2 YYEEEE, per germline. The CDR3 consists of 14 residues. Trimming took off 1 base at V and 9 bases at J, with 16 bases between the two ends. Study conclusions and caveats: Later post-transplant blood repertoires were often dominated by donor CD8+ memory clones. Recipient CMV seropositivity and CMV reactivation strongly tracked TRB clonality. Tissue-infiltrating T cells from skin or gut overlapped little with blood T cells.

The rearrangement uses TRBV5-6 and TRBJ2-5; D possibly corresponds to TRBD2 (6 bases). The receptor comes from a woman aged 40-49 years with a blood cancer, CMV-positive, and with a related stem cell donor. Sequenced input: PBMCs. CDR3 nucleotide sequence: TGTGCCAGCAGCTTGAGGGGCCCCAGGGAGGCCCAGTACTTC. Amino acids: CASSLRGPREAQYF. The full variable domain, completed using reference TRBV5-6 and TRBJ2-5, is DAGVTQSPTHLIKTRGQQVTLRCSPKSGHDTVSWYQQALGQGPQFIFQYYEEEERQRGNFPDRFSGHQFPNYSSELNVNALLLGDSALYLCASSLRGPREAQYFGPGTRLLVL.